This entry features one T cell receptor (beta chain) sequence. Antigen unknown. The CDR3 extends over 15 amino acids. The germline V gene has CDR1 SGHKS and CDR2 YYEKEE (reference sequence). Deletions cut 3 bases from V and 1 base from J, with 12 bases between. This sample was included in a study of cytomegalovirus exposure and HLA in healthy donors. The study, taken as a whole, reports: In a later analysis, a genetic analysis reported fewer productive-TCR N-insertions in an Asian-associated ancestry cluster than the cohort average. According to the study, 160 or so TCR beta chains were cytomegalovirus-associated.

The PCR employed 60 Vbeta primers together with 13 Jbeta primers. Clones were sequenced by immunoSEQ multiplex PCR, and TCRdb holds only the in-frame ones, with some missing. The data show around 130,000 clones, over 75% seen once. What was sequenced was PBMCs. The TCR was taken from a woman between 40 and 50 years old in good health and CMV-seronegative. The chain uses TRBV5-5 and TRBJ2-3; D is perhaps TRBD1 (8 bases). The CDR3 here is CASSWGGQGTDTQYF. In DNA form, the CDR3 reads TGTGCCAGCAGCTGGGGGGGACAGGGCACAGATACGCAGTATTTT.